This record concerns one T cell receptor beta chain sequence. This sample is drawn from a study of OX40 agonist ivuxolimab in advanced cancers. The wider study: In three patients, partial responses were observed, one with hepatocellular carcinoma and two with cutaneous melanoma.

The length of the CDR3 is 19 residues. In germline, CDR1 is PRHDT, CDR2 FYEKMQ (reference sequence). V gave up 5 bases and J gave up 0 bases, with 20 bases separating them. This table comes from immunoSEQ multiplex PCR, and its TCRdb copy is limited to in-frame clones, with some not included. Found here are approximately 94,000 clones, around 84% of them singletons; the top ten hold about 1.1%. The TCR originated in an adult with an advanced solid tumor such as melanoma, head and neck, liver or kidney cancer. This sample comprised CD4+ or CD8+ T cells sorted from blood, obtained in a trial of the OX40 agonist ivuxolimab. The rearrangement links TRBV13 to TRBJ2-6, with no clear D. The DNA for the CDR3 is TGTGCCAGCAGCCCGAGAAACAAGCTTTCCAACTCTGGGGCCAACGTCCTGACTTTC. Amino acids: CASSPRNKLSNSGANVLTF. Full variable domain (outside the CDR3, taken from reference TRBV13 and TRBJ2-6): AAGVIQSPRHLIKEKRETATLKCYPIPRHDTVYWYQQGPGQDPQFLISFYEKMQSDKGSIPDRFSAQQFSDYHSELNMSSLELGDSALYFCASSPRNKLSNSGANVLTFGAGSRLTVL.